The rows below give T cell receptor beta chains drawn from one sample of a study of T-cell reconstitution after alpha-beta-depleted transplantation in children. TCRdb analysed the PCR reads with MiXCR anew, one entry per CDR3 protein. Among about 980,000 distinct CDR3 sequences listed, roughly 29% were seen once. Sequencing used PBMCs, mostly from graft donor cells, obtained 360 days after TCRalphabeta/CD19-depleted stem cell transplant. These receptors originate from a boy less than two years old who had a stem cell transplant for SCID, so the T cells may come from the graft donor. The CDR3 runs from the conserved cysteine through the conserved F or W. Not all rows give a size; the values are once, few, many and, for expanded clones, a class.

>-|TRBV7-6
CASSLIGGSGGAMYEQFF
>-|TRBV5-1
CASSWSGRSIFTGELFF
>-|TRBV20-1
CSAARDSRADTQYF
>-|TRBV7-9
CASSSGGPIETQYF
>-|TRBV20-1
CSARDSSTGTFGGTEAFF
>few|TRBV25-1
CASSAPRRGGYNEQFF
>few|TRBV7-2
CASSTTRDWETQYF
>few|TRBV25-1
CASRGADGTSYEQYF
>-|TRBV5-5
CASSSSREGAKNIQYF
>many|TRBV27
CASSPRTGTNYGYTF
>-|TRBV12-3/TRBV12-4
CASSLLRGSNQPQHF
>many|TRBV12-3/TRBV12-4
CASSLSGDTQYF
>-|TRBV15
CATSSQGARTQYF
>few|TRBV20-1
CSARSGLVTGELFF
>few|TRBV12-3/TRBV12-4
CASLKHLDTEAFF
>few|TRBV5-1
CASSLGQGTTGELFF
>few|TRBV5-1
CASSGTGNSPLHF
>-|TRBV5-1
CASSLVWRDTQYF
>-|TRBV12-3/TRBV12-4
CASSFGGLFSYNEQFF
>-|TRBV20-1
CSASLRAGEKLFF
>few|TRBV4-1
CASSPVRGMYEQYF
>-|TRBV5-6
CASSWGPLTEAFF
>few|TRBV4-3
CASSQDREVGAFF
>few|TRBV20-1
CSASSGTGPTDTQYF
>-|TRBV2
CASSPPRYEGDTDTQYF
>few|TRBV18
CASSPVSVSGLGANVLTF
>-|TRBV28
CASKSRQGNNEQFF
>-|TRBV5-5
CASSLLTPLYEQYF
>-|TRBV6-1
CASRDGTFGGNQPQHF
>few|TRBV4-1
CASSQSGLMNTEAFF
>many|TRBV15
CATSRDGRSTDTQYF
>-|TRBV7-2
CASSVGQGYTDTQYF
>few|TRBV7-2
CASSLFSPYEQYF
>-|TRBV4-2
CASSQNGVYNEQFF
>-|TRBV6-5
CASSYAEAGANVLTF
>few|TRBV6-1
CASKGFSSYNSPLHF
>-|TRBV20-1
CSARAPGVNTEAFF
>few|TRBV15
CATSRGWAGDTGELFF
>-|TRBV9
CASSSGTGSTWERGYTF
>-|TRBV2
CASSPEGRGYEQYF
>-|TRBV7-3
CASPEGLAEYNEQFF
>few|TRBV20-1
CLPAGSNQPQHF
>-|TRBV12-3/TRBV12-4
CASSDRVWQPQHF
>-|TRBV5-1
CASSLDPGGGETQYF
>-|TRBV28
CASSLVGTGSGYTF
>once|TRBV11-1
CASSISGRTRELFF
>many|TRBV12-3/TRBV12-4
CASSSGDSNQPQHF
>-|TRBV20-1
CSARARGNTEAFF
>-|TRBV3-1
CASSQWTGEADTQYF
>-|TRBV7-6
CASSLEQNSNQPQHF
>-|TRBV12-3/TRBV12-4
CASSFPSDRTDTQYF
>many|TRBV6-5
CASSYSMVSGANVLTF
>-|TRBV9
CASSVDGTAREQYF
>-|TRBV14
CASSQDHIRRNHWYNEQFF
>many|TRBV4-3
CASSQAVTGELFF
>-|TRBV21-1
CASTERGPSYEQYF
>-|TRBV4-1
CASSQGIPYNEQFF
>few|TRBV29-1
CSVAGGTSGETQYF
>few|TRBV13
CASSWGLAGGEQYF
>few|TRBV20-1
CSARGTIRGPQHF